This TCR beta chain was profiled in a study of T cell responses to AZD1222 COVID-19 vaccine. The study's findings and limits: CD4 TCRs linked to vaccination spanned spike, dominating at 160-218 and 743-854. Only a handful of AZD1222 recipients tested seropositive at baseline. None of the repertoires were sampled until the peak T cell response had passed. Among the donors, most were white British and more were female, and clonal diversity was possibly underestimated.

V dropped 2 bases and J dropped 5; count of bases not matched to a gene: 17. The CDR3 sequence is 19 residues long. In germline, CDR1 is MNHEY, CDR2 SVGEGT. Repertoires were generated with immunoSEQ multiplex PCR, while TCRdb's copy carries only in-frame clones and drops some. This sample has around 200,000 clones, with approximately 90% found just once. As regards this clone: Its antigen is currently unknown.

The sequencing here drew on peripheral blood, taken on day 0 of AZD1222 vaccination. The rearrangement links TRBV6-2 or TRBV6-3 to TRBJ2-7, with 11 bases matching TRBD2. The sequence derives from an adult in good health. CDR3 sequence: CASSYPRPLTSGRRDEQYF. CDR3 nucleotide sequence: TGTGCCAGCAGTTACCCGAGACCCCTAACTAGCGGGAGACGTGACGAGCAGTACTTC.